The TCR beta chain under discussion was sequenced for a study of control samples from healthy donors and cancer patients. The data were produced by immunoSEQ multiplex PCR, yet TCRdb's version contains in-frame clones alone and is incomplete. The sample holds about 79,000 clones, roughly 93% seen once. V was clipped by 4 bases and J by 7 bases, with 11 bases between them. Germline V gene sequence: CDR1 LGHDT, CDR2 YNNKEL (reference sequence). This CDR3 is built from 14 residues. Sequencing was done on a sample of PBMCs. The genes are TRBV3-1 (or the pseudogene TRBV3-2) and TRBJ1-6; possible D gene TRBD1, 6 bases. The sequence was obtained from a woman aged 40 to 55 with lung cancer. CDR3 bases: TGTGCCAGCAGCCCCGGGACAAGAAATTCACCCCTCCACTTT. Translation: CASSPGTRNSPLHF.